Below, one T cell receptor beta chain is given with its context. Its target is unknown. The sample comes from a study of blood T cells in healthy people across ages. Study-wide results and limits: Donor CMV status was unknown, possibly confounding expanded clonotype changes. Unsorted PBMC input precluded a conclusive naive versus antigen-experienced comparison. Per million T cells, TCR beta diversity dropped roughly linearly as age increased.

A second PCR of about 7 to 12 cycles used a sample-barcoded 5' primer and a J-beta primer mix. TCRdb re-called the 5' RACE reads with MiXCR, one entry per CDR3 protein. This table holds some 1,500,000 distinct CDR3 sequences, approximately 39% found once. PBMCs numbering at least 6.5 million were isolated per sample. Germline CDR1 MNHEY, CDR2 SVGAGI. The CDR3 totals 15 residues. Trimming pared 5 bases from V and 0 bases from J, leaving 11 bases between. The sample consisted of blood. This clonotype was obtained from a woman aged 18-29 years in good health. J is TRBJ1-5 and V is TRBV6-5; D ambiguous. The chain's CDR3 is CASSRTAFSNQPQHF. For the CDR3, the DNA is TGTGCCAGCAGTAGGACGGCTTTTAGCAATCAGCCCCAGCATTTT.